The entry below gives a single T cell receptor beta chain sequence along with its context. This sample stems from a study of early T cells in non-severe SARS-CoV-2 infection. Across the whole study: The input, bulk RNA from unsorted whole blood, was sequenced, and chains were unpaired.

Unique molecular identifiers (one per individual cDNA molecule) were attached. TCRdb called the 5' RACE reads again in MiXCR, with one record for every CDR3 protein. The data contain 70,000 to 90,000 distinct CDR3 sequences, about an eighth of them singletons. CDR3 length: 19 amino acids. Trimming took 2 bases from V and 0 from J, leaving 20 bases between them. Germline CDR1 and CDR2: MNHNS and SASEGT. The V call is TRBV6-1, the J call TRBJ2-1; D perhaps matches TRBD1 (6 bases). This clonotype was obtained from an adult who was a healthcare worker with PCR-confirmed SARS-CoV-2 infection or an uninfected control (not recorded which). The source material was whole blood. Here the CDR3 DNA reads TGTGCCAGCAGTGAAAAAATTGGATCAAGGGGGAGCTCCTACAATGAGCAGTTCTTC. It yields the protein CASSEKIGSRGSSYNEQFF.